Presented here are 8 T cell receptor beta chains from one specimen sequenced in a study of response to subunit inactivated influenza vaccine. TCRdb recomputed calls from the RT-PCR reads with MiXCR, one row per CDR3 protein. The repertoire has some 500,000 distinct CDR3 sequences, about 25% of them found once; the top ten carry over 1.5%. The source material was CD4+ T cells sorted from PBMCs, sampled 5 days after vaccination. All receptors come from a man between 45 and 60 years old who received an inactivated influenza vaccine.

The rearrangement links TRBV7-2 to TRBJ2-5, with D uncertain. CDR3 length: 14 residues. Germline assignment: CDR1 SGHTA and CDR2 FQGNSA. V lost 1 base to trimming and J lost 4 bases, with 10 bases between them. CDR3 DNA: TGTGCCAGCAGCTTAGAATGGGTTCTAGAGACCCAGTACTTC. Protein product: CASSLEWVLETQYF.

The chain has TRBV11-1 and TRBJ2-5; no definite D call. The CDR3 contains 13 residues. V lost 7 bases to trimming and J lost 3 bases, with 12 bases between them. Germline CDR1 reads SGHAT; CDR2 reads FQDESV (reference sequence). The CDR3 DNA follows: TGTGCCAGCAACCACCTCGGTGAAGAGACCCAGTACTTC. It specifies CASNHLGEETQYF.

V is TRBV7-8 and J is TRBJ2-5, with TRBD2 matching over 8 bases. The CDR3 sequence is 19 residues long. V shed 1 base and J 2 bases; nucleotides not matched to a gene: 15. Germline V gene sequence: CDR1 SGHVS, CDR2 FQNEAQ. CDR3 loop: CASSLGVIGGASRQETQYF. DNA for the CDR3: TGTGCCAGCAGCTTAGGGGTCATCGGGGGGGCTTCAAGGCAAGAGACCCAGTACTTC.

The chain carries TRBV10-3 and TRBJ2-2; 13 nucleotides line up with TRBD2. The CDR3 consists of 17 residues. CDR1 and CDR2 (germline): ENHRY, SYGVKD. V shed 5 bases, J shed 1 base, and the junction held 4 bases outside the gene matches. CDR3 amino acids: CAISPGLAGLNTGELFF. Written as DNA, the CDR3 is TGTGCCATCAGTCCGGGACTAGCGGGGCTGAACACCGGGGAGCTGTTTTTT.

This clonotype was detected a few times. This rearrangement joins TRBV12-3 or TRBV12-4 to TRBJ2-7; a weak D match, TRBD2 (6 bases). This CDR3 is 13 amino acids long. The V end was cut by 6 bases, the J end by 5 bases, with 14 bases between. The CDR3 nucleotides read TGTGCCAGCAGCCGGAGGGCGGGGAACGAGCAGTACTTC. Amino acid sequence: CASSRRAGNEQYF.

This sequence joins TRBV10-3 and TRBJ2-7; TRBD1 matches at 8 bases. Trimming took 2 bases from V and 3 from J; bases not matched to a gene: 15. Germline assignment: CDR1 ENHRY and CDR2 SYGVKD. The CDR3 length is 18 residues. The DNA for the CDR3 is TGTGCCATCAGTGAGCCCTACGTTTCGACAGGGGTAAGCTACGAGCAGTACTTC. Its protein is CAISEPYVSTGVSYEQYF.

The chain links TRBV20-1 to TRBJ2-1, with D unresolved. Germline V gene lookup returns CDR1 DFQATT and CDR2 SNEGSKA (reference sequence). V was shortened by 2 bases and J by 10 bases, with 12 bases between the two germline ends. CDR3 length equals 12 residues. The CDR3 coding sequence is TGCAGTGCTAGAAAGACCCAAGGGGAGCAGTTCTTC. Residues: CSARKTQGEQFF.

The chain joins TRBV30 to TRBJ2-3; TRBD2 matches 8 bases. The CDR3 extends over 12 amino acids. Trimming cost V 7 bases and J 4 bases; bases outside gene matches: 4. Germline V gene sequence: CDR1 GTSNPN, CDR2 SVGIG (reference sequence). In nucleotides, the CDR3 is TGTGCCTCCTCGGGGGGGCCAGATACGCAGTATTTT. Translating gives CASSGGPDTQYF.